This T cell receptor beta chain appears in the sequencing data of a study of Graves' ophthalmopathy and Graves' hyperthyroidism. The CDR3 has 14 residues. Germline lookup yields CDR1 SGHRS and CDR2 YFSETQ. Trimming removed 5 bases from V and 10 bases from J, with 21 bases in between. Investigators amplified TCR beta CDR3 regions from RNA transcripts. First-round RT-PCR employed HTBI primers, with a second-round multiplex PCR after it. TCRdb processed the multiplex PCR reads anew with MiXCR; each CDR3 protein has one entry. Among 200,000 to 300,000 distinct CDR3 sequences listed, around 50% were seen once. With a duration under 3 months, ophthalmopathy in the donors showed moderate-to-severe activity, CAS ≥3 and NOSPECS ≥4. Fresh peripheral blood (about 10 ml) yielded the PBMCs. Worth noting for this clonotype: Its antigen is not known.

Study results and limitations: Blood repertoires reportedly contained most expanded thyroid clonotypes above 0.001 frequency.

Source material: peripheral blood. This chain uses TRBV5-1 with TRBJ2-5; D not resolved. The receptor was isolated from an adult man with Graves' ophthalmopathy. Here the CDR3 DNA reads TGCGCCAGCAGACAACCCGGATCCCGGGTGGACCAGTACTTC. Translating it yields CASRQPGSRVDQYF.